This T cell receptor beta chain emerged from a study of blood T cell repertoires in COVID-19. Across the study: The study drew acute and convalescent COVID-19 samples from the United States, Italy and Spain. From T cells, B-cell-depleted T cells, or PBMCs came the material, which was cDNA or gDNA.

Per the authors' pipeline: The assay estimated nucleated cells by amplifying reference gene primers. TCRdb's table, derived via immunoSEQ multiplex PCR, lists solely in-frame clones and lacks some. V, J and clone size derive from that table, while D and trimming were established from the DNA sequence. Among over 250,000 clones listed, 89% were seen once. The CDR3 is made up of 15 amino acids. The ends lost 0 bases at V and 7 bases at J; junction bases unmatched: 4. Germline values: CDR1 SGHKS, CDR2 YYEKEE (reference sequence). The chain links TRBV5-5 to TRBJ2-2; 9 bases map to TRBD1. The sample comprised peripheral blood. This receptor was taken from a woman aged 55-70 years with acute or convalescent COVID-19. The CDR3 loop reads CASSLEGQGYGELFF. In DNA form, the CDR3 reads TGTGCCAGCAGCTTGGAAGGACAGGGGTACGGGGAGCTGTTTTTT.